These T cell receptor beta chains were read from a single sample in a study of blood T cell repertoires in COVID-19. This table comes from immunoSEQ multiplex PCR, and its TCRdb copy is limited to in-frame clones, with some not included. Of some 99,000 clones in the sample, around three quarters were seen once. Sequenced: peripheral blood. The receptors were gathered from a human donor in a cohort sampled during active or convalescent COVID-19. CDR3s include the opening cysteine and the closing phenylalanine or tryptophan. The D gene is left open where the match is weak. Not all rows give a size; the values are once, few, many and, for expanded clones, a class.

v_gene	abundance	d_gene	j_gene	CDR3nt	CDR3aa
TRBV18	.	TRBD1	TRBJ2-2	TGTGCCAGCTCAGGAAGAACCGGGACAGGGAACACCGGGGAGCTGTTTTTT	CASSGRTGTGNTGELFF
TRBV7-6	.	.	TRBJ2-2	TGTGCCAGCAGCCGAAGACAGGCCAACACCGGGGAGCTGTTTTTT	CASSRRQANTGELFF
TRBV30	.	.	TRBJ1-6	TGTGCCTGGAGGGGAAAAACCAGGGGCTCACCCCTCCACTTT	CAWRGKTRGSPLHF
TRBV5-4	few	TRBD2	TRBJ2-2	TGTGCCAGCAGCTTATTAGGACTAGGGGTACCCGGGGAGCTGTTTTTT	CASSLLGLGVPGELFF
TRBV5-1	.	.	TRBJ1-6	TGCGCCAGCAGCAGATTGCAGGGGACAAGATCAATACAGGGTTCACCCCTCCACTTT	CASSRLQGTRSIQGSPLHF
TRBV6-1	.	TRBD2	TRBJ2-1	TGTGCCAGCAGTGAAGCGGGGACTAGCGGGAATGAGCAGTTCTTC	CASSEAGTSGNEQFF
TRBV29-1	.	TRBD1	TRBJ2-3	TGCAGCGTTGCCAGGGACAGGGACGCAGATACGCAGTATTTT	CSVARDRDADTQYF
TRBV28	.	.	TRBJ1-5	TGTGCCAGCACTTCGCGGCTGACGGTGAGCAATCAGCCCCAGCATTTT	CASTSRLTVSNQPQHF
TRBV6-2/TRBV6-3	.	TRBD2	TRBJ2-3	TGTGCCAGCAGTTACCCACTAGCGGGAGGGCCGATCGGCACAGATACGCAGTATTTT	CASSYPLAGGPIGTDTQYF
TRBV7-8	.	TRBD2	TRBJ2-2	TGTGCCAGCAGCTTTAGCAGGGGTGCGGGAGGGTTCACCGGGGAGCTGTTTTTT	CASSFSRGAGGFTGELFF
TRBV6-2/TRBV6-3	.	TRBD1	TRBJ2-7	TGTGCCAGCAGTTCCGGGACAGACTACGAGCAGTACTTC	CASSSGTDYEQYF
TRBV18	.	TRBD1	TRBJ1-2	TGTGCCAGCTCACCAGAGACAGGGGTTTCAGGCTACACCTTC	CASSPETGVSGYTF
TRBV30	.	.	TRBJ1-5	TGTGCCTGGAGTCCTACGGATGGGGTGGAGGGGCCCCAGCATTTT	CAWSPTDGVEGPQHF
TRBV25-1	once	.	TRBJ2-3	TGTGCCAGCAGGGCGTCCAGGGGCTTAACAGATACGCAGTATTTT	CASRASRGLTDTQYF
TRBV25-1	.	.	TRBJ2-1	TGTGCCAGCAGTGAATCCCCCCCGTACTACAATGAGCAGTTCTTC	CASSESPPYYNEQFF
TRBV27	.	TRBD1	TRBJ1-6	TGTGCCAGCACCTCCATCAGACAGGGCGTTAATTCACCCCTCCACTTT	CASTSIRQGVNSPLHF
TRBV6-5	.	TRBD1	TRBJ1-5	TGTGCCAGCAGTTTACGACAGGGACATCAGCCCCAGCATTTT	CASSLRQGHQPQHF
TRBV9	.	TRBD2	TRBJ2-5	TGTGCCAGCAGCGCCCACGCCGGACTAGCTGAGGAGACCCAGTACTTC	CASSAHAGLAEETQYF
TRBV6-5	.	.	TRBJ1-2	TGTGCCAGCAGTTACAAGGGGTATGGCTACACCTTC	CASSYKGYGYTF
TRBV6-4	.	TRBD2	TRBJ2-2	TGTGCCAGCAGTGAGGTCCAGCGGGATCCAAAAACCGGGGAGCTGTTTTTT	CASSEVQRDPKTGELFF
TRBV11-2	.	.	TRBJ2-4	TGTGCCAGCAGCTCCACTTATTGGGGAGTGGAGGACATTCAGTACTTC	CASSSTYWGVEDIQYF
TRBV2	.	TRBD1	TRBJ1-2	TGTGCCAGCAGCCCCGGGACAGGGGTCTATGGCTACACCTTC	CASSPGTGVYGYTF
TRBV4-3	few	TRBD2	TRBJ2-1	TGCGCCAGCAGCCGGACTAGCGGGAGCGGAAATGAGCAGTTCTTC	CASSRTSGSGNEQFF
TRBV7-2	few	.	TRBJ1-5	TGTGCCAGCAGCCTACACGTAAGCGGCAATCAGCCCCAGCATTTT	CASSLHVSGNQPQHF
TRBV27	.	TRBD2	TRBJ2-1	TGTGCCAGCAGTTTACCTGGACTAGCGGGGAACTACAATGAGCAGTTCTTC	CASSLPGLAGNYNEQFF
TRBV9	.	TRBD1	TRBJ2-2	TGTGCCAGCAGCGTGAAGACAGGGGGTAACACCGGGGAGCTGTTTTTT	CASSVKTGGNTGELFF
TRBV6-6	.	TRBD1	TRBJ1-5	TGTGCCAGCGGGACAGGGGGCCAGCCCCAGCATTTT	CASGTGGQPQHF
TRBV6-4	once	.	TRBJ2-7	TGTGCCAGCAGTGACCCCACGGGACTTTTCTCCCGGGTCTACGAGCAGTACTTC	CASSDPTGLFSRVYEQYF
TRBV18	.	.	TRBJ2-3	TGTGCCAGCTTCGCGGGGGCGGGGCCAGATACGCAGTATTTT	CASFAGAGPDTQYF
TRBV7-2	.	TRBD1	TRBJ1-6	TGTGCCAGCAGCTTATTTCTTTCGGGACAGTATAATTCACCCCTCCACTTT	CASSLFLSGQYNSPLHF
TRBV9	.	.	TRBJ1-4	TGTGCCAGCAGCCCGCGGGCCCATGGGAATGAAAAACTGTTTTTT	CASSPRAHGNEKLFF
TRBV19	.	TRBD1	TRBJ1-2	TGTGCCAGTAGTATAGCAGGGGGCTATGGCTACACCTTC	CASSIAGGYGYTF
TRBV6-6	.	TRBD1	TRBJ1-1	TGTGCCAGCAGACGGGGACAGTTGAACACTGAAGCTTTCTTT	CASRRGQLNTEAFF
TRBV4-1	.	.	TRBJ1-5	TGCGCCAGCAGCGCGCAGGGAGGAGTTTTTAGTCAGCCCCAGCATTTT	CASSAQGGVFSQPQHF
TRBV5-1	.	TRBD1	TRBJ2-2	TGCGCCAGCAGCTTGGTAGGACAGGGGGCTGTCACCGGGGAGCTGTTTTTT	CASSLVGQGAVTGELFF
TRBV28	few	.	TRBJ1-1	TGTGCCAGCAGGGTCGACTTTGATGTCAAGAACACTGAAGCTTTCTTT	CASRVDFDVKNTEAFF
TRBV24-1	.	TRBD2	TRBJ2-1	TGTGCCACCAGTGAAACGGGACTAGCGGATTACAATGAGCAGTTCTTC	CATSETGLADYNEQFF
TRBV12-3/TRBV12-4	.	.	TRBJ1-2	TGTGCCAGCAGTTCAGGACAGAGAGTGGGCTACACCTTC	CASSSGQRVGYTF
TRBV7-6	once	TRBD2	TRBJ2-3	TGTGCCAGCAGGCCTACTAGCGGTCCCACAGATACGCAGTATTTT	CASRPTSGPTDTQYF
TRBV9	once	TRBD1	TRBJ2-7	TGTGCCAGCAGCGTAGCTGGGGACAGGGGATCCTACGAGCAGTACTTC	CASSVAGDRGSYEQYF
TRBV7-9	.	.	TRBJ2-3	TGTGCCAGCAGCTTAGTCGGTCCGTCCGCAGATACGCAGTATTTT	CASSLVGPSADTQYF
TRBV11-2	.	.	TRBJ2-7	TGTGCCAGCAGCTTAGAAAGGAATCGCGGCGAGCAGTACTTC	CASSLERNRGEQYF
TRBV6-6	.	.	TRBJ1-3	TGTGCCAGCAGTCCCGCCGGAGGGCGTGCGAGCTCTGGAAACACCATATATTTT	CASSPAGGRASSGNTIYF
TRBV10-1	.	TRBD2	TRBJ2-2	TGCGCCAGCCCCCACAGCGGGAGACCCAACACCGGGGAGCTGTTTTTT	CASPHSGRPNTGELFF
TRBV28	.	.	TRBJ2-5	TGTGCCAGCACCCTAGGGGGTCAGCAAGAGACCCAGTACTTC	CASTLGGQQETQYF
TRBV7-2	.	.	TRBJ2-7	TGTGCCAGCAGCTTAGCGGGGGGACGATACGAGCAGTACTTC	CASSLAGGRYEQYF
TRBV2	.	.	TRBJ1-1	TGTGCCAGCAGTGCAGGGCAGGAGAAGTTT	CASSAGQEKF
TRBV19	.	TRBD1	TRBJ2-1	TGTGCCAGTAGCCCAAAGACAGGGTTGGGGCAGTTCTTC	CASSPKTGLGQFF
TRBV9	.	.	TRBJ1-6	TGTGCCAGCGCCAGGGGCCATCCAGGGAATTCACCCCTCCACTTT	CASARGHPGNSPLHF
TRBV6-2/TRBV6-3	.	.	TRBJ1-2	TGTGCCAGCAGTTACTCGATCCCCGGGGACTATGGCTACACCTTC	CASSYSIPGDYGYTF
TRBV7-6	once	.	TRBJ1-3	TGTGCCAGCAGCTTAGCTGGGGCGGGAGTTGGAAACACCATATATTTT	CASSLAGAGVGNTIYF
TRBV5-1	.	.	TRBJ2-6	TGCGCCAGCAGCGCGCTTTACCTGACTGGGGCCAACGTCCTGACTTTC	CASSALYLTGANVLTF
TRBV7-8	.	TRBD1	TRBJ1-2	TGTGCCAGCAGCTTAAGTACAGGGGGCGTCCCCTTTTATGGCTACACCTTC	CASSLSTGGVPFYGYTF